Listed below are T cell receptor beta chains from one sample, sequenced in a study of blood T cells in healthy people across ages. TCRdb re-called the 5' RACE reads through MiXCR, storing one row per CDR3 protein. The table includes roughly 1,500,000 distinct CDR3 sequences, approximately 32% detected once. The material sequenced was blood. The source is a woman aged 25 to 45 in good health. Both conserved end residues are part of each CDR3. D genes are given only for firm matches. The size field is filled for only some rows; it gives once, few, many or a size class.

.	once	TRBV6-1	TRBJ1-1	TGTGCCAGCAGAAACTGGGTAGGGAACACTGAAGCTTTCTTT	CASRNWVGNTEAFF
TRBD2	.	TRBV28	TRBJ2-3	TGTGCCAGCAGTTTATGGCTGCGGGAGCGTGCAGATACGCAGTATTTT	CASSLWLRERADTQYF
.	.	TRBV29-1	TRBJ1-2	TGCAGCGTTGCGACAGAGTACTATGGCTACACCTTC	CSVATEYYGYTF
TRBD1	few	TRBV6-6	TRBJ1-2	TGTGCCAGCAGTTACATTCACAGGGGGACGGATGAGGGCTACACCTTC	CASSYIHRGTDEGYTF
.	.	TRBV4-1	TRBJ2-5	TGCGCCAGCAGCCAAGAGCGGACGGTGTCCCAAGAGACCCAGTACTTC	CASSQERTVSQETQYF
TRBD2	few	TRBV28	TRBJ2-3	TGTGCCAGCAGTGGACCAAGCGGGAGGGCCGAGGTAGATACGCAGTATTTT	CASSGPSGRAEVDTQYF
.	.	TRBV3-1	TRBJ2-5	TGTGCCAGCAGCCAAGCTTGGGCGGGTGGCGTCCAGTACTTC	CASSQAWAGGVQYF
TRBD2	few	TRBV18	TRBJ2-1	TGTGCCAGCTCACCACTTGGATTAGCGGGGGGCCAGGGCGATGAGCAGTTCTTC	CASSPLGLAGGQGDEQFF
.	few	TRBV27	TRBJ2-7	TGTGCCAGCAGTTTACACAGGGCAGGCTACGAGCAGTACTTC	CASSLHRAGYEQYF
TRBD1	few	TRBV18	TRBJ1-5	TGTGCCAGCTCACCCGGACAGGGGTTTAAGCCCCAGCATTTT	CASSPGQGFKPQHF
.	.	TRBV7-3	TRBJ1-1	TGTGCCGGCAGCTCCTCTGGGAACACTGAAGCTTTCTTT	CAGSSSGNTEAFF
.	many	TRBV27	TRBJ2-6	TGTGCCAGCAGAACCTCTGGGGCCAACGTCCTGACTTTC	CASRTSGANVLTF
TRBD2	few	TRBV3-1	TRBJ2-3	TGTGCCAGCAGCCAACGGGTGATAGCGGGAAACACAGATACGCAGTATTTT	CASSQRVIAGNTDTQYF
TRBD2	few	TRBV4-1	TRBJ2-7	TGCGCCAGCAGCCAGAACCCGCCCGGACTAGCGGGAGGTCGGGAGCAGTACTTC	CASSQNPPGLAGGREQYF
.	.	TRBV5-1	TRBJ2-1	TGCGCCAGCAGCTTGGAGTCACCCACCGGGGATGAGCAGTTCTTC	CASSLESPTGDEQFF
TRBD2	few	TRBV13	TRBJ2-7	TGTGCCAGCAGCCCCCGGTGGGCCGGGGGGTACGAGCAGTACTTC	CASSPRWAGGYEQYF
TRBD1	.	TRBV28	TRBJ2-1	TGTGCCAGCGGAGCCCGGACAGGGGGGAATAAGCAGTTCTTC	CASGARTGGNKQFF
TRBD2	.	TRBV5-1	TRBJ2-1	TGCGCCAGCAGCTTGGGGGCGGGAGGCCCGAGCTCCTACAATGAGCAGTTCTTC	CASSLGAGGPSSYNEQFF
TRBD2	few	TRBV7-9	TRBJ2-3	TGTGCCAGCAGCTTACTAGCGGAGGGGGATACGCAGTATTTT	CASSLLAEGDTQYF
.	.	TRBV4-1	TRBJ2-1	TGCGCCAGCCAGGGCAGCCTTTACAATGAGCAGTTCTTC	CASQGSLYNEQFF
.	few	TRBV7-3	TRBJ2-3	TGTGCCAGCAGCCCATGGGGCCCCAACTTAGCAGATACGCAGTATTTT	CASSPWGPNLADTQYF
.	.	TRBV9	TRBJ1-1	TGTGCCAGCAGCCAATACGGGGTGTCAGAAGCTTTCTTT	CASSQYGVSEAFF
TRBD1	.	TRBV7-9	TRBJ1-1	TGTGCCAGCCAAATCCCGGGACAGTTGAACACTGAAGCTTTCTTT	CASQIPGQLNTEAFF
.	few	TRBV11-2	TRBJ2-7	TGTGCCAGCAGTTGGTCGGGGTACGAGCAGTACTTC	CASSWSGYEQYF
TRBD2	.	TRBV3-1	TRBJ2-7	TGTGCCAGCAGCCAAGGGGTAATAGCGGGGACCTACGAGCAGTACTTC	CASSQGVIAGTYEQYF
.	few	TRBV5-5	TRBJ2-4	TGTGCCAGCAGCTTGGCAGAGGGGTTTGGGGCCAAAAACATTCAGTACTTC	CASSLAEGFGAKNIQYF
TRBD1	few	TRBV4-1	TRBJ1-4	TGCGCCAGCAGCCAAGTCTACGAGGACAGGTGGGATGAAAAACTGTTTTTT	CASSQVYEDRWDEKLFF
.	.	TRBV20-1	TRBJ2-7	TGCAGTGCTAATTTGGACATGGGGGTCTACGAGCAGTACTTC	CSANLDMGVYEQYF
TRBD1	few	TRBV2	TRBJ1-5	TGTGCCAGCAGGGCCGAGGCAGGGGGTGTTCAGCCCCAGCATTTT	CASRAEAGGVQPQHF
TRBD2	.	TRBV5-4	TRBJ2-1	TGTGCCAGCAGCCAACCTGTAGGGCTAGCGGGGACCTACAATGAGCAGTTCTTC	CASSQPVGLAGTYNEQFF
.	.	TRBV6-1	TRBJ2-7	TGTGCCAGCAGTCCTACCGGGCCCCCAATTTCCTCCTACAATGAGCAGTACTTC	CASSPTGPPISSYNEQYF
.	.	TRBV10-3	TRBJ1-6	TGTGCCATCAGTGAGTCCGGTTATAATTCACCCCTCCACTTT	CAISESGYNSPLHF
.	.	TRBV2	TRBJ1-2	TGTGCCAGCAGTGAGCGACGACCCTATGGCTACACCTTC	CASSERRPYGYTF
.	.	TRBV5-1	TRBJ1-1	TGCGCCAGCAGGCCCCAGACAGGGAACACTGAAGCTTTCTTT	CASRPQTGNTEAFF
.	.	TRBV12-3/TRBV12-4	TRBJ2-1	TGTGCCAGTCATAAAATAGCAGTTTACTCCTACAATGAGCAGTTCTTC	CASHKIAVYSYNEQFF
TRBD2	many	TRBV29-1	TRBJ2-3	TGCAGCGTTGAGACTAGCGGGGTGAGCACAGATACGCAGTATTTT	CSVETSGVSTDTQYF
TRBD2	few	TRBV5-1	TRBJ2-1	TGCGCCAGCAGCTTGCAGACTAGCGGGAACTACAATGAGCAGTTCTTC	CASSLQTSGNYNEQFF
.	few	TRBV7-8	TRBJ1-5	TGTGCCAGCAGCTTAGAAGCAGGGGACAATCAGCCCCAGCATTTT	CASSLEAGDNQPQHF
.	many	TRBV29-1	TRBJ2-7	TGCAGCGTTGAAGGTGGAGGCTACGAGCAGTACTTC	CSVEGGGYEQYF
TRBD2	few	TRBV6-2/TRBV6-3	TRBJ2-5	TGTGCCAGCTGTATAGATGGGACTAGCGGGCACCTTGGGACCCAGTACTTC	CASCIDGTSGHLGTQYF
TRBD2	.	TRBV4-1	TRBJ2-3	TGCGCCAGCAGCCAAGGGAGAGGTGGGGGGGACGATAAGCAGTATTTT	CASSQGRGGGDDKQYF
.	few	TRBV4-1	TRBJ1-5	TGCGCCAGCAGCCAAGATTTACAGTCCCAGCATTTT	CASSQDLQSQHF
.	.	TRBV6-5	TRBJ1-6	TGTGCCAGCATGGGGGTTGGTAATTCACCCCTCCACTTT	CASMGVGNSPLHF
TRBD1	.	TRBV6-1	TRBJ1-5	TGTGCCAGCAGTGGACGACAGGGCTGCCAGCCCCAGCATTTT	CASSGRQGCQPQHF
TRBD1	.	TRBV10-3	TRBJ2-6	TGTGCCATCAGTGAGTCGGCGGGCTTGAACATTGCGGGGACAGGGGGCAACGTCCTGACTTTC	CAISESAGLNIAGTGGNVLTF
.	.	TRBV5-1	TRBJ2-7	TGCGCCAGCAGCAATGGCCAGGATTCTCTCTCCTACGAGCAGTACTTC	CASSNGQDSLSYEQYF
.	few	TRBV7-3	TRBJ1-2	TGTGCCAGCAGCTTAGAGACCACAAGGGCCTATGGCTACACCTTC	CASSLETTRAYGYTF
.	many	TRBV7-2	TRBJ2-7	TGTGCCAGCAGCTTATTTGCCGGGCTCTCCTACGAGCAGTACTTC	CASSLFAGLSYEQYF